Below, 30 T cell receptor beta chains from the same sample are listed, as sequenced in a study of blood T cell repertoires in COVID-19. Profiled with immunoSEQ multiplex PCR; TCRdb holds only in-frame clones, not every one. The table includes some 180,000 clones, around four fifths detected once. Source material: peripheral blood. The receptors come from a woman aged 80 or over with COVID-19, enrolled during active disease.

The J gene is TRBJ1-2, the V gene TRBV2; 8 bases are shared with TRBD1. The germline gives CDR1 SNHLY, CDR2 FYNNEI. The CDR3 consists of 12 residues. The junction had 9 bases not matched to a gene; V was cut back by 11 bases and J by 7 bases. CDR3 region: CAGQGTEGGYTF. The CDR3 nucleotides are TGTGCCGGACAGGGTACTGAGGGTGGCTACACCTTC.

The chain's CDR3 is CASSSRNRGWGGYTF. The CDR3 DNA is TGTGCCAGCAGTTCACGAAACAGGGGATGGGGTGGCTACACCTTC. The chain couples TRBV7-2 to TRBJ1-2; 7 bases match TRBD1. The V gene end was trimmed by 6 bases and the J gene end by 7 bases; junction bases not matched to a gene: 14. CDR3 size: 15 residues. CDR1 and CDR2 from the germline V gene are SGHTA and FQGNSA.

The table lists this clone with a few counts. The chain combines TRBV4-2 with TRBJ1-2; D is possibly TRBD1 (5 bases). V lost 5 bases and J lost 4, with 17 bases in between. Germline V gene sequence: CDR1 LGHNA, CDR2 YNFKEQ. This CDR3 contains 15 residues. CDR3 sequence reads: CASSSERGGAYGYTF. In nucleotides, the CDR3 is TGTGCCAGCAGCTCCGAACGGGGAGGGGCCTATGGCTACACCTTC.

This clone appeared a single time. V and J are TRBV4-1 and TRBJ1-3; D unresolved. The ends were cut back, 2 bases at V and 7 bases at J, with 12 bases in the middle. Germline CDR1 reads MGHRA; CDR2 reads YSYEKL. The length of the CDR3 is 14 residues. The CDR3 sequence: CASSQTGVANTIYF. CDR3 nucleotide sequence: TGCGCCAGCAGCCAAACCGGAGTCGCGAACACCATATATTTT.

This chain joins TRBV18 and TRBJ1-6, with TRBD1 as a possible D gene (5 bases). CDR1 and CDR2 from the germline V gene are KGHSH and LQKENI. This CDR3 contains 14 residues. V lost 3 bases and J 13 bases, leaving 16 bases between the germline ends. CDR3 sequence (DNA): TGTGCCAGCTCACCGGGGGGGGTCCCTTCCCCCCTCCACTTT. It codes for CASSPGGVPSPLHF.

The rearrangement joins TRBV9 to TRBJ2-1; TRBD2 aligns across 10 bases. The V segment lost 0 bases and the J segment 9 bases; nucleotides outside the gene matches: 6. Germline CDR1 and CDR2: SGDLS and YYNGEE. The CDR3 runs to 15 residues. The CDR3 region is CASSVGPSGSGEQFF. Here the CDR3 DNA reads TGTGCCAGCAGCGTAGGTCCTAGCGGGAGCGGTGAGCAGTTCTTC.

DNA of the CDR3: TGTGCCAGCAGTTCTACCGGACAGGGCGGAAGCAATCAGCCCCAGCATTTT. Translated: CASSSTGQGGSNQPQHF. This chain uses TRBV28 with TRBJ1-5, with 8 bases identical to TRBD1. The germline V gene has CDR1 MDHEN and CDR2 SYDVKM. Losses at the gene ends were 4 bases for V and 1 base for J; bases not matched to a gene: 9. The CDR3 is 17 amino acids. Complete variable domain (other parts from reference TRBV28 and TRBJ1-5): DVKVTQSSRYLVKRTGEKVFLECVQDMDHENMFWYRQDPGLGLRLIYFSYDVKMKEKGDIPEGYSVSREKKERFSLILESASTNQTSMYLCASSSTGQGGSNQPQHFGDGTRLSIL.

The chain joins TRBV9 to TRBJ1-3; possible D gene TRBD1, 6 bases. V lost 2 bases, J lost 2 bases, and 8 bases lay in between. The CDR3 is 14 amino acids. Looked up from germline, CDR1 is SGDLS and CDR2 is YYNGEE. CDR3 region: CASSVQGPGNTIYF. The CDR3 bases are TGTGCCAGCAGCGTCCAGGGGCCTGGAAACACCATATATTTT.

This clone was observed once. The chain couples TRBV29-1 to TRBJ2-7; TRBD2 matches at 11 bases. Unmatched junction bases numbered 14, after V lost 4 bases and J lost 0 bases. The CDR3 is made up of 18 amino acids. Germline assignment: CDR1 SQVTM and CDR2 ANQGSEA. CDR3 nucleotide sequence: TGCAGCGTTGTTTTGAGTTCTAGCGGGGGGCCTAGCTCCTACGAGCAGTACTTC. It yields the protein CSVVLSSSGGPSSYEQYF.

The rearrangement uses TRBV5-1 and TRBJ1-5; 7 nucleotides agree with TRBD1. Trimming took 3 bases from V and 3 from J; bases not matched to a gene: 6. Germline V gene sequence: CDR1 SGHRS, CDR2 YFSETQ. The CDR3 contains 15 residues. The DNA of the CDR3 is TGCGCCAGCAGCTGGGGGACAGCAAACAATCAGCCCCAGCATTTT. Amino acids: CASSWGTANNQPQHF.

The table lists this clone with a count of one. The chain is built from TRBV2 and TRBJ2-7, with 11 bases matching TRBD1. Germline V gene sequence: CDR1 SNHLY, CDR2 FYNNEI. V lost 8 bases to trimming and J lost 4 bases; unmatched junction nucleotides: 4. This CDR3 contains 13 residues. This chain's CDR3 is CASAGQGAYEQYF. The DNA of the CDR3 is TGTGCCAGCGCAGGACAGGGGGCTTACGAGCAGTACTTC.

In regard to this clone: The germline gene is not matched at one end of the junction; a read error may be the cause. The chain is built from TRBV7-7 and TRBJ2-2, with 10 positions matching TRBD2. The CDR3 is made up of 18 amino acids. Germline lookup yields CDR1 SSHAT and CDR2 FNYEAQ (reference sequence). In DNA, the CDR3 is TGTGCTAGCAGCCCTGGTGCTAGCGGGAGTGATCAGGCCGGGGAGCTGTTTTTT. Translating gives CASSPGASGSDQAGELFF.

The genes are TRBV9 and TRBJ2-1; 8 bases fit TRBD2. V lost 4 bases to trimming and J lost 7 bases; unmatched junction nucleotides: 13. CDR1 and CDR2 (germline): SGDLS, YYNGEE. The CDR3 consists of 16 residues. The CDR3: CASSPRLAPGGNEQFF. The CDR3 DNA follows: TGTGCCAGCAGCCCAAGACTAGCTCCGGGGGGGAATGAGCAGTTCTTC.

The rearrangement links TRBV18 to TRBJ2-1; TRBD2 is a possible D gene (6 bases). V was clipped by 2 bases and J by 2 bases, with 10 bases between them. From germline, CDR1 is KGHSH and CDR2 LQKENI. The CDR3 contains 15 residues. The CDR3 bases are TGTGCCAGCTCACCAATGGGAGGAGCCTACAATGAGCAGTTCTTC. This codes for CASSPMGGAYNEQFF. Full variable domain (outside the CDR3, taken from reference TRBV18 and TRBJ2-1): NAGVMQNPRHLVRRRGQEARLRCSPMKGHSHVYWYRQLPEEGLKFMVYLQKENIIDESGMPKERFSAEFPKEGPSILRIQQVVRGDSAAYFCASSPMGGAYNEQFFGPGTRLTVL.

The rearrangement uses TRBV18 and TRBJ2-3, with 7 bases that match TRBD1. Unmatched junction bases numbered 8, after V lost 6 bases and J lost 2 bases. This CDR3 is 15 amino acids long. Germline V gives CDR1 KGHSH, CDR2 LQKENI. CDR3 sequence (DNA): TGTGCCAGCTCGCGGGCTACAGGGGCCACAGATACGCAGTATTTT. This encodes CASSRATGATDTQYF. Filled out from reference TRBV18 and TRBJ2-3, the complete variable domain reads NAGVMQNPRHLVRRRGQEARLRCSPMKGHSHVYWYRQLPEEGLKFMVYLQKENIIDESGMPKERFSAEFPKEGPSILRIQQVVRGDSAAYFCASSRATGATDTQYFGPGTRLTVL.

The genes are TRBV9 and TRBJ2-2; D is possibly TRBD1 (6 bases). Germline CDR1 SGDLS, CDR2 YYNGEE. V gave up 0 bases and J gave up 5 bases, with 14 bases separating them. CDR3 length equals 16 residues. This CDR3 reads CASSVAGQSRTGELFF. The CDR3 DNA reads TGTGCCAGCAGCGTAGCTGGACAGAGTAGAACCGGGGAGCTGTTTTTT.

The V call is TRBV3-1 (or the pseudogene TRBV3-2), the J call TRBJ1-1; D gene uncertain. This CDR3 is built from 13 residues. Germline CDR1 is LGHDT and CDR2 is YNNKEL (reference sequence). With 3 bases removed from V and 5 bases from J, the gap between germline ends came to 10 bases. In DNA form, the CDR3 reads TGTGCCAGCAGCCACGCTGGAGAAACTGAAGCTTTCTTT. This sequence encodes CASSHAGETEAFF.

This clone occurred once. The chain carries TRBV24-1 and TRBJ2-1; D perhaps matches TRBD2 (6 bases). V was shortened by 4 bases and J by 13 bases, with 22 bases between the two germline ends. This CDR3 spans 15 amino acids. Germline V lookup: CDR1 KGHDR, CDR2 SFDVKD. CDR3 nucleotides: TGTGCCACCAGTGACGACGGGGGTCCGATTTTTCCCCAGTTCTTC. It translates to CATSDDGGPIFPQFF.

CDR3 nucleotides: TGTGCCAGCAGCTCCGGGACTCTGAATCAGCCCCAGCATTTT. Amino acids: CASSSGTLNQPQHF. The V call is TRBV28, the J call TRBJ1-5; a weak D match, TRBD1 (5 bases). Germline V gives CDR1 MDHEN, CDR2 SYDVKM. The ends were cut back, 6 bases at V and 4 bases at J, with 13 bases in the middle. This CDR3 spans 14 amino acids.

As regards this clone: At one of its ends the junction is not consistent with the germline gene, which may arise from a read error. The J gene is TRBJ2-7, the V gene TRBV15; 9 positions match TRBD2. The CDR3 is 16 amino acids. The germline V gene has CDR1 LNHNV and CDR2 YYDKDF (reference sequence). Written as DNA, the CDR3 is TGTGCCACCAGCAGGGGTGGCGGGAGGGCCTCCCACGAGCAGTACTTC. As protein: CATSRGGGRASHEQYF.

CDR3 nucleotide sequence: TGTGCCAGCAGCTTGGGGGGACAGATAACAGATACGCAGTATTTT. Translation: CASSLGGQITDTQYF. The chain joins TRBV5-6 to TRBJ2-3; 7 positions match TRBD1. Germline V CDR1 and CDR2: SGHDT, YYEEEE. V dropped 0 bases and J dropped 3; count of bases not matched to a gene: 4. The CDR3 runs to 15 residues.

With respect to this clone: An end of the junction does not agree with germline; a read error may underlie this. The rearrangement links TRBV6-2 or TRBV6-3 to TRBJ2-1; TRBD2 aligns across 9 bases. The CDR3 is made up of 16 amino acids. In germline, CDR1 is MNHEY, CDR2 SVGEGT. CDR3: CASSGSGRTSHNEQFF. The CDR3 DNA reads TGTGCCAGCAGTGGAAGCGGGAGGACCTCCCACAATGAGCAGTTCTTC.

V usage is TRBV2 and J usage is TRBJ1-4; D unclear. Looked up from germline, CDR1 is SNHLY and CDR2 is FYNNEI. This CDR3 comprises 14 residues. Trimming removed 6 bases at V and 7 bases at J, with 15 bases between. CDR3 in DNA: TGTGCCAGCAGGGCCGGGTCCTATGTTGAAAAACTGTTTTTT. The encoded protein is CASRAGSYVEKLFF. Full variable domain (outside the CDR3, taken from reference TRBV2 and TRBJ1-4): EPEVTQTPSHQVTQMGQEVILRCVPISNHLYFYWYRQILGQKVEFLVSFYNNEISEKSEIFDDQFSVERPDGSNFTLKIRSTKLEDSAMYFCASRAGSYVEKLFFGSGTQLSVL.

This clone has just a few counts. The chain combines TRBV7-3 with TRBJ1-5; possibly TRBD1 for D (6 bases). Trimming removed 5 bases at V and 5 bases at J, with 10 bases between. The CDR3 extends over 13 amino acids. CDR1 and CDR2 from the germline V gene are SGHTA and FQGTGA. Here the CDR3 reads CASSGQPDQPQHF. In DNA form, the CDR3 reads TGTGCCAGCAGCGGACAGCCAGATCAGCCCCAGCATTTT.

The CDR3 loop is CATSRGSLNYGYTF. CDR3 coding DNA: TGTGCCACCAGCAGAGGTTCCCTCAACTATGGCTACACCTTC. V is TRBV15 and J is TRBJ1-2; D is unclear. Germline CDR1 reads LNHNV; CDR2 reads YYDKDF (reference sequence). This CDR3 comprises 14 residues. The ends were cut back, 1 base at V and 2 bases at J, with 8 bases in the middle.

The chain employs TRBV5-1 and TRBJ1-5; 7 bases are a match to TRBD1. The CDR3 consists of 16 residues. Germline values: CDR1 SGHRS, CDR2 YFSETQ. The junction had 15 bases not matched to a gene; V was cut back by 5 bases and J by 7 bases. CDR3 coding DNA: TGCGCCAGCAGTTTAAATCCGACAGGGTTGACGCAGCCCCAGCATTTT. It is translated as CASSLNPTGLTQPQHF. Variable domain in full (rest from reference TRBV5-1 and TRBJ1-5): KAGVTQTPRYLIKTRGQQVTLSCSPISGHRSVSWYQQTPGQGLQFLFEYFSETQRNKGNFPGRFSGRQFSNSRSEMNVSTLELGDSALYLCASSLNPTGLTQPQHFGDGTRLSIL.

The rearrangement joins TRBV4-2 to TRBJ1-1; D gene unclear. Trimming stripped 2 bases from V and 6 bases from J, with 13 bases between. The CDR3 totals 14 residues. CDR1 is LGHNA and CDR2 is YNFKEQ in the germline V gene. In nucleotides, the CDR3 is TGTGCCAGCAGCCAACTGCCTGGCCCCTCTGAAGCTTTCTTT. The encoded protein is CASSQLPGPSEAFF.

The gene calls are TRBV5-4 and TRBJ2-7; TRBD2 might be the D (5 bases). Looked up from germline, CDR1 is SGHNT and CDR2 is YYREEE (reference sequence). Deletions cut 1 base from V and 5 bases from J, with 22 bases between. The CDR3 extends over 17 amino acids. Here the CDR3 reads CASSLSARGPGFHEQYF. CDR3 nucleotides: TGTGCCAGCAGCTTGTCCGCAAGAGGGCCGGGTTTTCACGAGCAGTACTTC.

The rearrangement uses TRBV3-1 (or the pseudogene TRBV3-2) and TRBJ2-7; TRBD2 might be the D (6 bases). Trimming removed 0 bases from V and 2 bases from J, with 14 bases in between. The CDR3 sequence is 16 residues long. Germline V gives CDR1 LGHDT, CDR2 YNNKEL (reference sequence). The CDR3 region is CASSQDLRLATYEQYF. DNA of the CDR3: TGTGCCAGCAGCCAAGACCTCCGGCTAGCGACCTACGAGCAGTACTTC.

The rearrangement joins TRBV4-1 to TRBJ1-5, with 9 bases matching TRBD1. Germline trimming cut 0 bases from V and 3 bases from J; bases unmatched to any gene: 3. This CDR3 has 16 amino acids. Germline V gene lookup returns CDR1 MGHRA and CDR2 YSYEKL. The CDR3: CASSQETGGYNQPQHF. CDR3 DNA sequence: TGCGCCAGCAGCCAAGAGACAGGGGGATACAATCAGCCCCAGCATTTT.